This TCR beta chain was recovered during a study of PD-L1 blockade in urothelial cancer. Study at large: Males with urothelial cancer arising in the bladder constituted most of the 29 patients. Peripheral blood specimens exhibited a median yield of 141,255 T cells.

The CDR3 loop spans 14 amino acids. Germline CDR1 and CDR2: SGHRS and YFSETQ. V was shortened by 5 bases and J by 2 bases, with 12 bases between the two germline ends. Synthetic analogs of TCR templates were spiked into every PCR. Clones were sequenced by immunoSEQ multiplex PCR, and TCRdb holds only the in-frame ones, with some missing. The table records fewer than 45,000 clones, around 83% of them present only once. The sequencing used PBMCs, collected around atezolizumab (anti-PD-L1) treatment. The source of this sequence is a man in his fifties or sixties with urothelial cancer. This sequence joins TRBV5-1 and TRBJ2-3; D is possibly TRBD1 (6 bases). In DNA, the CDR3 is TGCGCCAGCAGGAGGACAGCTCTCACAGATACGCAGTATTTT. It codes for CASRRTALTDTQYF.